What follows are 11 T cell receptor beta chains derived from one specimen sequenced in a study of T cells in localized non-small cell lung cancer. Method: immunoSEQ multiplex PCR; TCRdb's copy keeps in-frame clones and lacks some. The sample records approximately 15,000 clones, roughly 85% being singletons. This specimen consisted of peripheral blood, obtained before any cancer treatment. The receptors stem from a woman aged 35-75 years with stage I lung adenocarcinoma.

The J gene is TRBJ2-1, the V gene TRBV5-4; 14 nucleotides match TRBD2. The V gene's germline CDR1 is SGHNT and CDR2 YYREEE (reference sequence). V lost 4 bases and J lost 0; bases outside the gene matches: 9. The CDR3 consists of 19 residues. CDR3 in DNA: TGTGCCAGCAGCCCTACGCGACTAGCGGGGGGGGGCTCCTACAATGAGCAGTTCTTC. It is translated as CASSPTRLAGGGSYNEQFF.

The chain couples TRBV7-6 to TRBJ1-4; TRBD1 might be the D (5 bases). Germline V gene sequence: CDR1 SGHVS, CDR2 FNYEAQ. The CDR3 is made up of 14 amino acids. Trimming stripped 1 base from V and 8 bases from J, with 11 bases between. CDR3 sequence reads: CASSLGTKQEKLFF. In DNA, the CDR3 is TGTGCCAGCAGCTTAGGGACAAAACAAGAAAAACTGTTTTTT.

The chain links TRBV5-1 to TRBJ2-7, with 9 bases identical to TRBD2. The V and J ends lost 5 bases and 0 bases, in that order; junction bases with no gene match: 3. The CDR3 has 14 residues. Germline V gene data show CDR1 as SGHRS and CDR2 as YFSETQ. CDR3 in DNA: TGCGCCAGCAGGCCGACTAGCGGCTCCTACGAGCAGTACTTC. Its translation is CASRPTSGSYEQYF.

V gene TRBV10-2 combines with J gene TRBJ1-1; TRBD1 matches 8 bases. CDR1 and CDR2 (germline): WSHSY, SAAADI. V shed 4 bases, J shed 0 bases, and the junction held 13 bases outside the gene matches. The CDR3 consists of 18 residues. Written as DNA, the CDR3 is TGCGCCAGCAGTGGTCCGGGACAGGCCGCAATAATGAACACTGAAGCTTTCTTT. Translated, it gives CASSGPGQAAIMNTEAFF.

The V gene is TRBV2, the J gene TRBJ2-1; D is uncertain. Trimming shortened V by 4 bases and J by 10 bases, and 8 bases separated the two germline ends. Germline V CDR1 and CDR2: SNHLY, FYNNEI. The CDR3 is made up of 11 amino acids. The CDR3 DNA sequence: TGTGCCAGCAGTGGGTGGGGAGAGCAGTTCTTC. It is translated as CASSGWGEQFF.

The sample holds one count of this clone. The chain combines TRBV15 with TRBJ2-1; D uncertain. Trimming shortened V by 0 bases and J by 3 bases, and 15 bases separated the two germline ends. The CDR3 runs to 17 residues. Germline CDR1 and CDR2: LNHNV and YYDKDF (reference sequence). CDR3 region: CATSRDGRESSYNEQFF. The DNA of the CDR3 is TGTGCCACCAGCAGAGATGGTAGGGAAAGTAGCTACAATGAGCAGTTCTTC.

This sequence joins TRBV5-8 and TRBJ2-1; D perhaps matches TRBD1 (5 bases). Germline V CDR1 and CDR2: SGHTS, YDEGEE. The ends were cut back, 0 bases at V and 3 bases at J, with 10 bases in the middle. This CDR3 spans 15 amino acids. DNA of the CDR3: TGTGCCAGCAGCTTGGAACTCGACAGCTACAATGAGCAGTTCTTC. This encodes CASSLELDSYNEQFF.

The chain couples TRBV15 to TRBJ2-4; no firm D call. This CDR3 comprises 16 residues. Trimming removed 1 base from V and 0 bases from J, with 10 bases in between. The germline gives CDR1 LNHNV, CDR2 YYDKDF (reference sequence). DNA of the CDR3: TGTGCCACCAGCAGAGTTAAGTACTTAGCCAAAAACATTCAGTACTTC. This translates into CATSRVKYLAKNIQYF.

The V gene is TRBV14, the J gene TRBJ1-1, with a possible D match to TRBD1 (6 bases). V was shortened by 1 base and J by 8 bases, with 8 bases between the two germline ends. The CDR3 spans 12 residues. The germline CDR1 and CDR2 sequences are SGHDN and FVKESK. The CDR3 DNA is TGTGCCAGCAGCCAAGTGGGGGGCGAAGCTTTCTTT. This gives the protein CASSQVGGEAFF. Full variable domain (missing parts from reference TRBV14 and TRBJ1-1): EAGVTQFPSHSVIEKGQTVTLRCDPISGHDNLYWYRRVMGKEIKFLLHFVKESKQDESGMPNNRFLAERTGGTYSTLKVQPAELEDSGVYFCASSQVGGEAFFGQGTRLTVV.

V is TRBV10-3 and J is TRBJ2-3; D may be TRBD1 (6 bases). The ends were cut back, 4 bases at V and 3 bases at J, with 11 bases in the middle. The CDR3 loop spans 14 amino acids. Germline CDR1 ENHRY, CDR2 SYGVKD. The CDR3 DNA reads as TGTGCCATCAGTGGACAGGAATATACAGATACGCAGTATTTT. This translates into CAISGQEYTDTQYF.

This chain links TRBV5-6 with TRBJ1-2; D not certain. The germline V and J ends were trimmed by 7 bases and 2 bases, with 9 bases remaining between them. Germline lookup yields CDR1 SGHDT and CDR2 YYEEEE. The CDR3 loop spans 12 amino acids. The CDR3: CASGRTNYGYTF. DNA for the CDR3: TGTGCCAGCGGGAGGACGAACTATGGCTACACCTTC.